These T cell receptor beta chains were read from a single sample in a study of cytomegalovirus exposure and HLA in healthy donors. Sequencing was performed with immunoSEQ multiplex PCR; in TCRdb, only in-frame clones are kept and a portion is missing. The data contain around 150,000 clones, 73% of them singletons. The material sequenced was PBMCs. Receptor source: a human donor in good health. Both conserved end residues are trimmed from each CDR3.

TRBJ1-2 | TRBV29-1 | SVGERPTGYT
TRBJ2-7 | TRBV4-2 | ASSRRGGPGSYEQY
TRBJ1-4 | TRBV2 | ASMAALGRKLF
TRBJ1-2 | TRBV18 | ASSRTGTGDGYT
TRBJ2-4 | TRBV9 | ASSGSRRDIQY
TRBJ2-7 | TRBV23-1 | ASSQSNGVAFHEQY
TRBJ2-1 | TRBV28 | ASRGPGRSETYNEQF
TRBJ1-1 | TRBV7-2 | ASSYRSGTEAF
TRBJ2-5 | TRBV27 | ASSRLAGGGETQY
TRBJ2-7 | TRBV27 | ASSLRQGGEQY
TRBJ2-5 | TRBV6-5 | ASSYSHRGRKETQY
TRBJ2-2 | TRBV7-9 | ASSLGGANTGELF
TRBJ1-1 | TRBV4-1 | ASSHVQGADTEAF
TRBJ2-2 | TRBV5-5 | ASSLIVGELF
NA | TRBV19 | ASSIDPGEYYEQY
TRBJ2-3 | TRBV4-1 | ASSQGPSGSDTQY
TRBJ1-5 | TRBV11-3 | ASSFGQGQPQH
TRBJ2-1 | TRBV9 | ASSVVEGGPSSYNEQF
TRBJ2-2 | TRBV27 | ASSNLRNTGELF
TRBJ1-3 | TRBV4-1 | ASSQGLQGFSGNTIY
TRBJ1-1 | TRBV11-2 | ASSKRTIYTEAF
TRBJ1-6 | TRBV11-2 | ASRGGSRNSPLH
TRBJ2-7 | TRBV19 | ASSPGLAGGDDTYEQY
TRBJ1-6 | TRBV5-6 | ASSDRGLFSPLH
TRBJ2-1 | TRBV6-1 | ASREGTSGNNEQF
TRBJ2-1 | TRBV7-9 | ASSPGGTNPNEQF
TRBJ1-1 | TRBV4-2 | ASSQEGRTSEAF
TRBJ1-6 | TRBV5-1 | ASSLEDSNSPLH
TRBJ2-5 | TRBV6-1 | ASSVDSSRQETQY
TRBJ2-3 | TRBV6-1 | ASRVPGHSMAQY
TRBJ2-6 | TRBV5-4 | ASSTRTGAGGANVLT
TRBJ2-7 | TRBV7-3 | ASSLFADSYEQY
TRBJ1-2 | TRBV30 | ALEGQGAEGYT
TRBJ2-3 | TRBV7-6 | ASGLAGGPDTQY
TRBJ2-3 | TRBV15 | ATSSGVYHTDTQY
TRBJ2-5 | TRBV29-1 | SVASGGARETQY
TRBJ2-5 | TRBV27 | ASSLRTGGVGETQY
TRBJ2-1 | TRBV6-4 | ASGPGHDSDEQF
TRBJ2-1 | TRBV12-5 | ASGLGTSGHNEQF
TRBJ1-1 | TRBV5-1 | ASSFLADTEAF
TRBJ1-6 | TRBV18 | ASSTGSPTLH
TRBJ1-1 | TRBV19 | ASSMGQGARTEAF
TRBJ2-7 | TRBV30 | AAQGGGYEQY
TRBJ1-2 | TRBV28 | ASRSGLAYGYT
TRBJ2-3 | TRBV5-1 | ASSLAEGGTDTQY
TRBJ2-3 | TRBV5-1 | ASSQGTSRDTQY
TRBJ2-2 | TRBV7-8 | ASSVHRTSGGNTGELF
TRBJ2-1 | TRBV2 | AITELAGDNEQF
TRBJ2-7 | TRBV5-3 | ARSSGGGTGSYEQY
TRBJ1-5 | TRBV6-1 | ASKLFSNQPQH
TRBJ2-5 | TRBV15 | ATSRGLLKGETQY
TRBJ2-7 | TRBV15 | ATSRRDRGRREQY
TRBJ1-5 | TRBV6-1 | ASVGQYSNQPQH